This TCR beta chain was recorded in a study of blood T cell repertoires in COVID-19. Overall study context: Researchers got acute and convalescent COVID-19 samples from the United States, Italy and Spain. Sources were T cells, B-cell-depleted T cells, or PBMCs; the material itself was cDNA or gDNA.

Original handling: Estimation of nucleated cell counts was performed using reference gene primer amplification. Sequenced by immunoSEQ multiplex PCR; TCRdb stores in-frame clones only, minus some. V, J and clone size reflect that table, while D and trimming were determined from the DNA. The sample shows under 55,000 clones, 90% of them seen only once. CDR1 is SEHNR and CDR2 is FQNEAQ in the germline V gene (reference sequence). CDR3 length: 14 residues. V lost 5 bases and J lost 4; bases outside the gene matches: 6. J is TRBJ1-2 and V is TRBV7-9, with 8 bases lining up with TRBD1. The specimen sequenced was peripheral blood. The source of this sequence is a human donor in a cohort sampled during active COVID-19. The CDR3 coding sequence is TGTGCCAGCAGCAACGACAGGGGCGGCTATGGCTACACCTTC. It codes for CASSNDRGGYGYTF.